The entry below describes one T cell receptor (beta chain). Assay: immunoSEQ multiplex PCR; the TCRdb copy retains only in-frame clones and omits some. The data contain a few hundred thousand clones, 92% of them singletons. The data stem from a study of blood T cell repertoires in COVID-19. Whole-study context: Sources were T cells, B-cell-depleted T cells, or PBMCs; the material itself was cDNA or gDNA.

Clinical history as reported by participants underpinned cohort assignment. The CDR3 extends over 15 amino acids. With 0 bases clipped from V and 1 base from J, the junction kept 2 bases outside the gene matches. CDR1 is SGDLS, CDR2 YYNGEE, per germline. The sample was PBMCs or T cells enriched from blood (not recorded which). The V and J genes are TRBV9 and TRBJ2-7; TRBD2 agrees at 9 bases. The source of this sequence is a woman aged 25-40 years who had recovered from COVID-19. As DNA, the CDR3 is TGTGCCAGCAGCGTAGGCGGGAGGGGTTCCTACGAGCAGTACTTC. It encodes CASSVGGRGSYEQYF.